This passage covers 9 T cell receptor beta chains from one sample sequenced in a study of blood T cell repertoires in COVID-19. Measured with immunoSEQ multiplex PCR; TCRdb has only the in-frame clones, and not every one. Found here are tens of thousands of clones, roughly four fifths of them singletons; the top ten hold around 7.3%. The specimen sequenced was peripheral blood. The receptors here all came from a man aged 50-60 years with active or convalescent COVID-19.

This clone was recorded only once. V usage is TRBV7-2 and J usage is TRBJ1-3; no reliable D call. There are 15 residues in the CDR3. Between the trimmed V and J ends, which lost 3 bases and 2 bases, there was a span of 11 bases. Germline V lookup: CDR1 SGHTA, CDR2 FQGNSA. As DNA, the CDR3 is TGTGCCAGCAGCTTCAACAGAGGGACTGGAAACACCATATATTTT. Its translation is CASSFNRGTGNTIYF.

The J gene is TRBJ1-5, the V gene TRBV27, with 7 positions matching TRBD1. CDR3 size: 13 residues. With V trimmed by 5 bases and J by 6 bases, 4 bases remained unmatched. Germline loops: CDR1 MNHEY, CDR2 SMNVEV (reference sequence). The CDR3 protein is CASSPQGPQPQHF. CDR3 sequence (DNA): TGTGCCAGCAGTCCACAGGGGCCTCAGCCCCAGCATTTT.

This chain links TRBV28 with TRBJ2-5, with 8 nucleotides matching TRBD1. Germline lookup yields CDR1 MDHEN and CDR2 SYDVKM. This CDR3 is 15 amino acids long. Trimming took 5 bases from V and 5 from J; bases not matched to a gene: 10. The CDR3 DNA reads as TGTGCCAGCAGTCCCTGGACAGGGCAGACGGAGACCCAGTACTTC. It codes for CASSPWTGQTETQYF.

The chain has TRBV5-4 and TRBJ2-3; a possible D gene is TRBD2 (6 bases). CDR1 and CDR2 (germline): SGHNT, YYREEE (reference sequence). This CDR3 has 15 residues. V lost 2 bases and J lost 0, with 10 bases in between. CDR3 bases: TGTGCCAGCAGCTTAGCTGGGACTAGCACAGATACGCAGTATTTT. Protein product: CASSLAGTSTDTQYF.

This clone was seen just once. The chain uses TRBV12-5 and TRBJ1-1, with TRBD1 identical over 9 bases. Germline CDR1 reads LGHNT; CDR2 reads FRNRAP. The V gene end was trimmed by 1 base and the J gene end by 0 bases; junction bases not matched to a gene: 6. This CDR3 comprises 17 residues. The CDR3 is CASGLGGQGKMNTEAFF. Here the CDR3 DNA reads TGTGCTAGTGGTTTGGGGGGACAGGGTAAAATGAACACTGAAGCTTTCTTT.

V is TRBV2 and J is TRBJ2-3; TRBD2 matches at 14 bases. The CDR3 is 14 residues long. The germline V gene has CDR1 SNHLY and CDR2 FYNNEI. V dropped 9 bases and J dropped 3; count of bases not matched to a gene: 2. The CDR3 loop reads CARRTSGGTDTQYF. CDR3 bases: TGTGCCAGACGGACTAGCGGGGGGACAGATACGCAGTATTTT.

In DNA form, the CDR3 reads TGTGCCAGCAGCCTCGGACAGGGAAACACCATATATTTT. It yields the protein CASSLGQGNTIYF. This chain joins TRBV12-3 or TRBV12-4 and TRBJ1-3, with D tentatively TRBD1 (6 bases). Trimming stripped 6 bases from V and 4 bases from J, with 10 bases between. This CDR3 has 13 residues.

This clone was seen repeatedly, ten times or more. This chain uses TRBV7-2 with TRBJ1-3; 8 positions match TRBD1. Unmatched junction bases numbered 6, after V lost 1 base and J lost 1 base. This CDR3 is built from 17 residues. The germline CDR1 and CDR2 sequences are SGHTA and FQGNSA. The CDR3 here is CASSLEPRGRSGNTIYF. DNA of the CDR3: TGTGCCAGCAGCTTAGAGCCCAGGGGGCGGTCTGGAAACACCATATATTTT. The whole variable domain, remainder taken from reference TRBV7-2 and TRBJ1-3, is GAGVSQSPSNKVTEKGKDVELRCDPISGHTALYWYRQSLGQGLEFLIYFQGNSAPDKSGLPSDRFSAERTGGSVSTLTIQRTQQEDSAVYLCASSLEPRGRSGNTIYFGEGSWLTVV.

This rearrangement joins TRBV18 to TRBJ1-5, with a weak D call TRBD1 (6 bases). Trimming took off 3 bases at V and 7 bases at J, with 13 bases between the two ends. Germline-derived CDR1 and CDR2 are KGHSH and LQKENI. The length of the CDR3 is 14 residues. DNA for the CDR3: TGTGCCAGCTCACCCCCGGGGGGGCAACAGCCCCAGCATTTT. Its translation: CASSPPGGQQPQHF.